This is a list of T cell receptor beta chains from one sample in a study of blood T cells in healthy people across ages. TCRdb re-derived calls from the 5' RACE reads in MiXCR, one entry per CDR3 protein. The repertoire holds about 1.4 million distinct CDR3 sequences, with approximately 59% as singletons. The sequenced sample consisted of blood. These receptors were obtained from a man aged 18 to 30 in good health. Each CDR3 is given without its conserved first and last residue. Each record gives: V gene, J gene, CDR3 protein.

V: TRBV4-2; J: TRBJ2-5; CDR3: ASSQDARRPSGWQETQY
V: TRBV7-9; J: TRBJ2-5; CDR3: ASSSDRGSGQETQY
V: TRBV10-3; J: TRBJ2-1; CDR3: AISEIGNEQF
V: TRBV4-1; J: TRBJ1-2; CDR3: ASSQPHSYGYT
V: TRBV6-5; J: TRBJ2-7; CDR3: ASSYSIGLYEQY
V: TRBV4-1; J: TRBJ2-1; CDR3: ASSQGFRGPSNNEQF
V: TRBV2; J: TRBJ1-1; CDR3: ASSARYTEAF
V: TRBV4-3; J: TRBJ2-3; CDR3: ASSRFRIDTQY
V: TRBV5-1; J: TRBJ1-6; CDR3: ASSLRGTAPGSYNSPLH
V: TRBV6-5; J: TRBJ2-6; CDR3: ASSYVPTGVKSGANVLT
V: TRBV28; J: TRBJ1-6; CDR3: ASGGNSYNSPLH
V: TRBV20-1; J: TRBJ2-7; CDR3: SAGQASSYEQY
V: TRBV10-3; J: TRBJ2-5; CDR3: ATDGGRGGETQY
V: TRBV12-3/TRBV12-4; J: TRBJ2-7; CDR3: ASRPGTLDEQY
V: TRBV7-2; J: TRBJ1-2; CDR3: ASSLAGYRDYGYT
V: TRBV27; J: TRBJ2-1; CDR3: ASKPERDSYNEQF